This TCR beta chain was sequenced in a study of blood T cells in healthy people across ages. A second PCR of 7 to 11 cycles used a sample-barcoded 5' primer and a J-beta primer mix. TCRdb redid the calling of the 5' RACE reads with MiXCR, one entry per CDR3 protein. The sample records 790,000 or so distinct CDR3 sequences, about 45% being singletons. This clonotype has more than one count but fewer than ten. Its antigen is unidentified. The germline CDR1 and CDR2 sequences are MDHEN and SYDVKM. V shed 6 bases and J shed 5 bases, with 23 bases lying between them. The CDR3 length is 17 residues. Notes on the study in general: Both naive CD4+ cell counts and diversity were greater in long-lived donors than in aged donors.

What was sequenced was blood. V usage is TRBV28 and J usage is TRBJ2-1, with D maybe TRBD2 (6 bases). The sequence came from a man at least 80 years old in good health. The CDR3 loop reads CASRHLIPGLPNNEQFF. The CDR3 DNA follows: TGTGCCAGCAGACACCTAATCCCGGGACTGCCGAACAATGAGCAGTTCTTC. The variable domain in full, completed from reference TRBV28 and TRBJ2-1, reads DVKVTQSSRYLVKRTGEKVFLECVQDMDHENMFWYRQDPGLGLRLIYFSYDVKMKEKGDIPEGYSVSREKKERFSLILESASTNQTSMYLCASRHLIPGLPNNEQFFGPGTRLTVL.